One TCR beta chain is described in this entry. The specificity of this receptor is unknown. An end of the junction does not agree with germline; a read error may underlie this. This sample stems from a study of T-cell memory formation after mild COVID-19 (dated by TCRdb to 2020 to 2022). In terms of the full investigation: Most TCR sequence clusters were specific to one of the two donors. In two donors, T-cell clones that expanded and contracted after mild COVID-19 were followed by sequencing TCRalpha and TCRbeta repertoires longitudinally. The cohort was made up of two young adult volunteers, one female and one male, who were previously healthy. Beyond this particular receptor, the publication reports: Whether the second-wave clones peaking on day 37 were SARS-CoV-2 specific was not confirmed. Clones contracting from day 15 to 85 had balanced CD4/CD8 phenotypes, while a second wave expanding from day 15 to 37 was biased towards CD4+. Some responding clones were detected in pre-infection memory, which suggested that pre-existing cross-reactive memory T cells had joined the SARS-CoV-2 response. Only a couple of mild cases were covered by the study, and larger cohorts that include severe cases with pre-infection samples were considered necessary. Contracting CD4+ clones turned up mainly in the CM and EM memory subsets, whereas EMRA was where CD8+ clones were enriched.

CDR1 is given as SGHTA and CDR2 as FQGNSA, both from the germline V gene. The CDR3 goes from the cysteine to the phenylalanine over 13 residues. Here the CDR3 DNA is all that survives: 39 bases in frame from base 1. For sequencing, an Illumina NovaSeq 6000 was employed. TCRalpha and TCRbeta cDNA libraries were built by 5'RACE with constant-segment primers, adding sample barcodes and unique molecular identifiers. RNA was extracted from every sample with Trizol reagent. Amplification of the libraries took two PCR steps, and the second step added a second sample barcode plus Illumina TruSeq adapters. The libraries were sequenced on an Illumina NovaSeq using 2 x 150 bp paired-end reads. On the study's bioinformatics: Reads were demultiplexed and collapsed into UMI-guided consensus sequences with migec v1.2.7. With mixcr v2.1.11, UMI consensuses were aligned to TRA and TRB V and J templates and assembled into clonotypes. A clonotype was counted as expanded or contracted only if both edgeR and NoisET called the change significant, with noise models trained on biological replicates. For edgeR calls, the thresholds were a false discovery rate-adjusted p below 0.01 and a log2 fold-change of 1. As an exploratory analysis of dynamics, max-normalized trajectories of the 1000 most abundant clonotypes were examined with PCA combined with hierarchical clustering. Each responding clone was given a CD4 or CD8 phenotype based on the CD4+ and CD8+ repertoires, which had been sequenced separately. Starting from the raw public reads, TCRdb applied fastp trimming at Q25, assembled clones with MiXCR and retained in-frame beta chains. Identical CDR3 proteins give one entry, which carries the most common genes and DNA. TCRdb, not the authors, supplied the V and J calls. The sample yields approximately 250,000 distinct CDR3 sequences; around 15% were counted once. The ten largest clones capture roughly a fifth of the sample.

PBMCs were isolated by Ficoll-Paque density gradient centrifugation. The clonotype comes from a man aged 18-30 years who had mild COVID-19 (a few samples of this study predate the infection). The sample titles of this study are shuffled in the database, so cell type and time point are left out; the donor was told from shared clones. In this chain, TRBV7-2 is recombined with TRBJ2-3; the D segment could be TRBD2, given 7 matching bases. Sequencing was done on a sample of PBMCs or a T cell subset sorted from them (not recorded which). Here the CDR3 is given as CASNRGASDTQYF. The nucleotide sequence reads TGTGCCAGCAACCGGGGGGCCTCAGATACGCAGTATTTC. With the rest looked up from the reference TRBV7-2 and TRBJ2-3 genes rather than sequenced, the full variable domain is GAGVSQSPSNKVTEKGKDVELRCDPISGHTALYWYRQSLGQGLEFLIYFQGNSAPDKSGLPSDRFSAERTGGSVSTLTIQRTQQEDSAVYLCASNRGASDTQYFGPGTRLTVL.